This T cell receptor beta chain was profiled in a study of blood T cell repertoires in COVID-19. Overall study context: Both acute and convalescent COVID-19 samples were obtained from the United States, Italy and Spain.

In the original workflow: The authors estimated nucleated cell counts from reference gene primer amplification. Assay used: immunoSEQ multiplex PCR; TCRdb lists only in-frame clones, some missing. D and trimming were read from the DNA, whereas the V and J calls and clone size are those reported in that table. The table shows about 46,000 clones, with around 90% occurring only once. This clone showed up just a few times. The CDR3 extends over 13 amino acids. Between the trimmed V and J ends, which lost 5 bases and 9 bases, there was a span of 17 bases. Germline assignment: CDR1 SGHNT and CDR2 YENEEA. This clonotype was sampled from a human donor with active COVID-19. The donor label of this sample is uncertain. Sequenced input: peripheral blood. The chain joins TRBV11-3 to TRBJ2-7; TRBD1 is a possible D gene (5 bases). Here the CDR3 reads CASSQSTQGGQYF. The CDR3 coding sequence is TGTGCCAGCAGCCAATCTACCCAGGGTGGGCAGTACTTC.